Listed here are 28 T cell receptor beta chains from one sample, sequenced in a study of T cell responses to AZD1222 COVID-19 vaccine. Libraries were prepared by immunoSEQ multiplex PCR; TCRdb keeps only in-frame clonotypes and omits some of them. The table includes about 140,000 clones, about 92% detected once. This sample comprised peripheral blood, obtained after recovery from COVID-19. Receptors were obtained from an adult who had recovered from COVID-19.

The V gene is TRBV5-1, the J gene TRBJ2-7; 9 bases match TRBD2. This CDR3 has 16 residues. Germline CDR1 reads SGHRS; CDR2 reads YFSETQ. After removal of 0 bases from V and 6 bases from J, the junction contained 10 bases not matched to a gene. The CDR3 is CASSLGFGTSSIEQYF. DNA of the CDR3: TGCGCCAGCAGCTTGGGGTTCGGGACTAGCTCAATCGAGCAGTACTTC.

The V and J genes are TRBV5-6 and TRBJ1-2, with no clear D. Per the germline V gene, CDR1 is SGHDT and CDR2 is YYEEEE. The CDR3 extends over 12 amino acids. V was cut by 4 bases and J by 7 bases, with 11 bases left in between. This CDR3 reads CASSVGLGGYTF. DNA for the CDR3: TGTGCCAGCAGCGTAGGGTTGGGTGGCTACACCTTC.

This chain joins TRBV5-1 and TRBJ2-5; 8 bases match TRBD2. CDR1 and CDR2 from the germline V gene are SGHRS and YFSETQ. The CDR3 runs 13 residues. The trim removed 5 bases at V and 5 bases at J, leaving 5 bases unmatched. The CDR3 here is CASRAGARETQYF. The CDR3 coding sequence is TGCGCCAGCAGAGCGGGGGCAAGGGAGACCCAGTACTTC.

The chain uses TRBV28 and TRBJ2-7; a weak D match, TRBD2 (6 bases). This CDR3 contains 17 residues. V was trimmed by 7 bases and J by 4 bases, leaving 26 bases between them. CDR1 and CDR2 from the germline V gene are MDHEN and SYDVKM. The CDR3 protein is CASNPRGLSNAGYEQYF. In nucleotides, the CDR3 is TGTGCCAGCAACCCGAGGGGACTCTCGAACGCCGGGTACGAGCAGTACTTC.

V usage is TRBV6-1 and J usage is TRBJ2-7; either TRBD1 or TRBD2 may fit D (5 bases each). The V and J ends lost 3 bases and 6 bases respectively, with 24 bases between them. This CDR3 has 17 amino acids. Germline V gene sequence: CDR1 MNHNS, CDR2 SASEGT. CDR3 DNA sequence: TGTGCCAGCAGTGATCATGCGGCCGGATGGGGACGGAGCGAGCAGTACTTC. Translation: CASSDHAAGWGRSEQYF.

The chain links TRBV5-1 to TRBJ1-1; 8 nucleotides agree with TRBD1. CDR3 size: 16 residues. Per germline, CDR1 SGHRS and CDR2 YFSETQ. V lost 4 bases to trimming and J lost 4 bases; unmatched junction nucleotides: 12. The CDR3 DNA reads as TGCGCCAGCAGCCCTCGGACAGGGAATGTGATCACTGAAGCTTTCTTT. Translation: CASSPRTGNVITEAFF.

The genes are TRBV6-5 and TRBJ2-5, with D unclear. The V end lost 6 bases, the J end lost 5 bases, and 7 bases lay between the germline ends. The germline V gene has CDR1 MNHEY and CDR2 SVGAGI. This CDR3 has 11 amino acids. The CDR3 DNA sequence: TGTGCCAGCAGCGCTGGGGAGACCCAGTACTTC. Its protein product is CASSAGETQYF.

This clone has only a few counts. The chain couples TRBV21-1 to TRBJ2-2. TRBV21-1 is tagged as a pseudogene. The CDR3 totals 14 residues. The CDR3 nucleotides are TGTGCCAGCAGCAAAGGACGGAACACCGGGGAGCTGTTTTTT. Translating it yields CASSKGRNTGELFF.

The chain joins TRBV28 to TRBJ1-1; 8 nucleotides agree with TRBD1. The CDR3 totals 13 residues. Germline CDR1 is MDHEN and CDR2 is SYDVKM. J gave up 4 bases and V 5 bases, and 3 bases lay outside the gene matches. The CDR3 region is CASSRGQGTEAFF. The CDR3, as DNA: TGTGCCAGCAGTCGCGGACAGGGCACTGAAGCTTTCTTT. The full variable domain, rest sourced from reference TRBV28 and TRBJ1-1, is DVKVTQSSRYLVKRTGEKVFLECVQDMDHENMFWYRQDPGLGLRLIYFSYDVKMKEKGDIPEGYSVSREKKERFSLILESASTNQTSMYLCASSRGQGTEAFFGQGTRLTVV.

V gene TRBV19 combines with J gene TRBJ1-5, with unresolved D. CDR1 LNHDA and CDR2 SQIVND come from the germline V gene (reference sequence). V was pared by 3 bases and J by 6 bases, with 12 bases between. There are 14 residues in the CDR3. The DNA for the CDR3 is TGTGCCAGTAGTATTTTGGGGATTGCTCAGCCCCAGCATTTT. Residues: CASSILGIAQPQHF.

The chain employs TRBV28 and TRBJ2-7, with 8 bases identical to TRBD1. With V trimmed by 5 bases and J by 2 bases, 8 bases remained unmatched. The CDR3 sequence is 15 residues long. The germline V gene encodes CDR1 MDHEN and CDR2 SYDVKM. CDR3 bases: TGTGCCAGCAGTACCCCTGGGACAGGTGCCTACGAGCAGTACTTC. This codes for CASSTPGTGAYEQYF. The full variable domain, with the rest looked up from reference TRBV28 and TRBJ2-7, is DVKVTQSSRYLVKRTGEKVFLECVQDMDHENMFWYRQDPGLGLRLIYFSYDVKMKEKGDIPEGYSVSREKKERFSLILESASTNQTSMYLCASSTPGTGAYEQYFGPGTRLTVT.

The chain uses TRBV2 and TRBJ1-5; 8 nucleotides line up with TRBD1. CDR3 length: 14 residues. Germline V gene data show CDR1 as SNHLY and CDR2 as FYNNEI. The J segment lost 4 bases and the V segment lost 3 bases, leaving 2 bases of the junction unmatched. The chain's CDR3 is CASSEQGANQPQHF. For the CDR3, the DNA is TGTGCCAGCAGTGAGCAGGGGGCAAATCAGCCCCAGCATTTT.

The sample holds one count of this clone. The gene calls are TRBV27 and TRBJ2-1; D is uncertain. V was clipped by 6 bases and J by 0 bases, with 9 bases between them. The CDR3 spans 14 residues. Germline CDR1 reads MNHEY; CDR2 reads SMNVEV (reference sequence). The CDR3 DNA follows: TGTGCCAGCAGGCCGCGAAGCTCCTACAATGAGCAGTTCTTC. This sequence encodes CASRPRSSYNEQFF.

A remark on this clone: This specimen includes other DNA sequences encoding the same CDR3. The chain employs TRBV6-5 and TRBJ1-3, with unresolved D. The V end lost 0 bases, the J end lost 0 bases, and 6 bases lay between the germline ends. The CDR3 totals 15 residues. The germline V gene encodes CDR1 MNHEY and CDR2 SVGAGI. CDR3: CASSYSSSSGNTIYF. As DNA, the CDR3 is TGTGCCAGCAGTTACTCGAGCAGCTCTGGAAACACCATATATTTT.

The V gene is TRBV18, the J gene TRBJ1-5; D uncertain. The CDR3 has 15 amino acids. Trimming shortened V by 6 bases and J by 2 bases, and 14 bases separated the two germline ends. The germline gives CDR1 KGHSH, CDR2 LQKENI. CDR3 DNA sequence: TGTGCCAGCTCTCTAGGTGAACATGGCAATCAGCCCCAGCATTTT. This encodes CASSLGEHGNQPQHF.

The chain recombines TRBV6-5 with TRBJ2-7; D is undetermined. Looked up from germline, CDR1 is MNHEY and CDR2 is SVGAGI. The CDR3 length is 16 residues. The ends were cut back, 0 bases at V and 0 bases at J, with 12 bases in the middle. CDR3 in DNA: TGTGCCAGCAGTTACTCGAGTGTGAAGGTCTCCTACGAGCAGTACTTC. It specifies CASSYSSVKVSYEQYF.

This clone appeared a few times. The chain couples TRBV6-4 to TRBJ2-1; 13 nucleotides align to TRBD2. The CDR3 loop spans 15 amino acids. CDR1 and CDR2 from the germline V gene are MRHNA and SNTAGT. Trimming at V came to 8 bases and at J to 5 bases, leaving 6 bases not matched to a gene. The CDR3 here is CASGGLAGRDNEQFF. CDR3 bases: TGTGCCAGCGGGGGACTAGCGGGACGCGACAATGAGCAGTTCTTC.

The chain uses TRBV5-1 and TRBJ1-2, with D possibly TRBD1 on 6 matching bases. The germline V gene encodes CDR1 SGHRS and CDR2 YFSETQ. The germline V and J ends were trimmed by 7 bases and 2 bases, with 12 bases remaining between them. CDR3 length: 13 residues. The CDR3 bases are TGCGCCAGCCGACAGGAGGGGAACTATGGCTACACCTTC. This encodes CASRQEGNYGYTF.

The sample holds one count of this clone. This sequence joins TRBV30 and TRBJ1-1; a weak D match, TRBD1 (5 bases). CDR1 and CDR2 (germline): GTSNPN, SVGIG (reference sequence). V was trimmed by 0 bases and J by 10 bases, leaving 9 bases between them. There are 11 residues in the CDR3. The CDR3 region has the DNA TGTGCCTGGAGTGTTTCGGGGGGAGCTTTCTTT. This encodes CAWSVSGGAFF.

V and J are TRBV5-5 and TRBJ1-6; 8 positions agree with TRBD1. V lost 0 bases to trimming and J lost 10 bases; unmatched junction nucleotides: 6. Per germline, CDR1 SGHKS and CDR2 YYEKEE (reference sequence). The CDR3 runs 15 residues. The CDR3: CASSLGQGFISPLHF. CDR3 nucleotides: TGTGCCAGCAGCTTGGGACAGGGGTTTATCTCACCCCTCCACTTT.

The chain joins TRBV19 to TRBJ2-6, with D perhaps TRBD1 or TRBD2 (5 bases each). Trimming stripped 2 bases from V and 2 bases from J, with 7 bases between. Germline lookup yields CDR1 LNHDA and CDR2 SQIVND (reference sequence). The CDR3 sequence is 15 residues long. The CDR3 spells CASSIWGTGANVLTF. The CDR3, as DNA: TGTGCCAGTAGTATATGGGGGACTGGGGCCAACGTCCTGACTTTC.

The chain links TRBV4-1 to TRBJ2-7; D is unresolved. Germline lookup yields CDR1 MGHRA and CDR2 YSYEKL. CDR3 length: 14 residues. Trimming took off 4 bases at V and 2 bases at J, with 12 bases between the two ends. The CDR3 coding sequence is TGCGCCAGCAGCCGAGGACCAGGAGCCTACGAGCAGTACTTC. This sequence encodes CASSRGPGAYEQYF.

V usage is TRBV11-3 and J usage is TRBJ2-2; D may correspond to TRBD1 or TRBD2 (5 bases each). The CDR3 runs 13 residues. V was shortened by 4 bases and J by 6 bases, with 9 bases between the two germline ends. Germline assignment: CDR1 SGHNT and CDR2 YENEEA. In DNA, the CDR3 is TGTGCCAGCAGCTGGCAGGGAGCCGGGGAGCTGTTTTTT. Protein: CASSWQGAGELFF.

V gene TRBV27 combines with J gene TRBJ2-1, with 7 bases lining up with TRBD1. CDR3 length: 16 residues. The V segment lost 6 bases and the J segment 6 bases; nucleotides outside the gene matches: 14. CDR1 and CDR2 (germline): MNHEY, SMNVEV (reference sequence). The CDR3, as DNA: TGTGCCAGCAGCCCAACAGGGGACGTAGTTCTCAATGAGCAGTTCTTC. The encoded protein is CASSPTGDVVLNEQFF.

This clone was counted a few times. The rearrangement links TRBV11-3 to TRBJ2-1, with D tentatively TRBD1 or TRBD2 (5 bases each). CDR3 length: 14 amino acids. CDR1 and CDR2 from the germline V gene are SGHNT and YENEEA. Trimming took 1 base from V and 9 from J, leaving 13 bases between them. CDR3 protein: CASSLGGSQGEQFF. Here the CDR3 DNA reads TGTGCCAGCAGCTTAGGAGGGAGCCAGGGTGAGCAGTTCTTC. Full variable domain (remainder filled in from reference TRBV11-3 and TRBJ2-1): EAGVVQSPRYKIIEKKQPVAFWCNPISGHNTLYWYLQNLGQGPELLIRYENEEAVDDSQLPKDRFSAERLKGVDSTLKIQPAELGDSAVYLCASSLGGSQGEQFFGPGTRLTVL.

The chain joins TRBV5-4 to TRBJ2-7; no definite D call. This CDR3 contains 14 residues. The germline V gene encodes CDR1 SGHNT and CDR2 YYREEE (reference sequence). The V gene lost 1 base and the J gene lost 2 bases, with 10 bases spanning the gap. The CDR3 DNA reads TGTGCCAGCAGCTTGAATGGCGGAACCTACGAGCAGTACTTC. This translates into CASSLNGGTYEQYF.

CDR3 sequence: CASSRLAGGHDTQYF. CDR3 nucleotide sequence: TGTGCCAGCAGTCGACTAGCGGGAGGGCATGATACGCAGTATTTT. The chain joins TRBV3-1 (or the pseudogene TRBV3-2) to TRBJ2-3, with 14 bases lining up with TRBD2. Trimming at V came to 6 bases and at J to 6 bases, leaving 5 bases not matched to a gene. The CDR3 contains 15 residues. The germline gives CDR1 LGHDT, CDR2 YNNKEL (reference sequence).

Notes on this clone: The sample carries other DNA sequences with the same CDR3. The chain links TRBV27 to TRBJ1-5; D call uncertain. Germline V gene data show CDR1 as MNHEY and CDR2 as SMNVEV (reference sequence). This CDR3 spans 13 amino acids. The V end was cut by 3 bases, the J end by 1 base, with 4 bases between. This CDR3 is CASSFKSNQPQHF. In DNA form, the CDR3 reads TGTGCCAGCAGTTTCAAGAGCAATCAGCCCCAGCATTTT.